The 11 T cell receptor beta chains given below trace back to one sample, sequenced in a study of technical replicates of blood from a few donors. Method: immunoSEQ multiplex PCR; TCRdb's copy keeps in-frame clones and lacks some. The table lists 35,000 to 50,000 clones, about 96% of them singletons. Sequencing was done on a sample of T cells isolated from PBMCs. These TCRs come from a human donor in good health.

The chain couples TRBV18 to TRBJ2-7; maybe TRBD1 (7 bases). Trimming shortened V by 6 bases and J by 7 bases, and 25 bases separated the two germline ends. Germline assignment: CDR1 KGHSH and CDR2 LQKENI. The CDR3 sequence is 16 residues long. The DNA for the CDR3 is TGTGCCAGCTCCGCCGGGATCGGAGGGGGCCATGTGGAGCAGTACTTC. As protein: CASSAGIGGGHVEQYF. Supplemented by reference TRBV18 and TRBJ2-7, the full variable domain reads NAGVMQNPRHLVRRRGQEARLRCSPMKGHSHVYWYRQLPEEGLKFMVYLQKENIIDESGMPKERFSAEFPKEGPSILRIQQVVRGDSAAYFCASSAGIGGGHVEQYFGPGTRLTVT.

The chain uses TRBV10-3 and TRBJ1-3, with 7 bases fitting TRBD1. Germline-derived CDR1 and CDR2 are ENHRY and SYGVKD. The CDR3 is 15 amino acids. V shed 6 bases, J shed 0 bases, and the junction held 5 bases outside the gene matches. CDR3 sequence (DNA): TGTGCCATCAGCGGAGGGGACAGCTCTGGAAACACCATATATTTT. Its protein is CAISGGDSSGNTIYF.

The chain uses TRBV29-1 and TRBJ2-3; D may be TRBD2 (6 bases). Per the germline V gene, CDR1 is SQVTM and CDR2 is ANQGSEA. The CDR3 runs 16 residues. Deletions cut 1 base from V and 2 bases from J, with 16 bases between. The CDR3 region is CSVEGGTGTLTDTQYF. The CDR3 bases are TGCAGCGTTGAAGGAGGGACTGGGACTCTCACAGATACGCAGTATTTT.

The chain is built from TRBV30 and TRBJ2-7, with TRBD1 matching over 8 bases. The germline V gene has CDR1 GTSNPN and CDR2 SVGIG (reference sequence). V shed 0 bases and J 5 bases; nucleotides not matched to a gene: 12. The CDR3 consists of 16 residues. CDR3 amino acids: CAWSVRGTGNQHEQYF. The CDR3 DNA sequence: TGTGCCTGGAGTGTACGCGGGACAGGTAATCAACACGAGCAGTACTTC.

The chain couples TRBV7-8 to TRBJ2-7; 7 positions agree with TRBD2. The V and J ends lost 2 bases and 6 bases, in that order; junction bases with no gene match: 10. This CDR3 spans 15 amino acids. Germline CDR1 and CDR2: SGHVS and FQNEAQ. The CDR3 nucleotides are TGTGCCAGCAGCTTATTGGGGGGGGACTTCCCCGAGCAGTACTTC. Its protein product is CASSLLGGDFPEQYF.

The rearrangement uses TRBV27 and TRBJ2-7; 11 nucleotides line up with TRBD2. Germline CDR1 is MNHEY and CDR2 is SMNVEV (reference sequence). Trimming cost V 6 bases and J 4 bases; bases outside gene matches: 5. This CDR3 is built from 14 residues. The CDR3 bases are TGTGCCAGCAGCATAGCGGGAGGGGGGTACGAGCAGTACTTC. Translation gives CASSIAGGGYEQYF.

V is TRBV4-3 and J is TRBJ2-1; the D is unclear. CDR1 and CDR2 from the germline V gene are LGHNA and YSLEER. There are 16 residues in the CDR3. Deletions cut 3 bases from V and 2 bases from J, with 14 bases between. CDR3 protein: CASSQTGWRAYNEQFF. The CDR3 DNA sequence: TGCGCCAGCAGCCAGACTGGGTGGAGAGCCTACAATGAGCAGTTCTTC.

The chain is built from TRBV19 and TRBJ1-1; D is uncertain. Per germline, CDR1 LNHDA and CDR2 SQIVND (reference sequence). CDR3 size: 11 residues. Between the trimmed V and J ends, which lost 7 bases and 3 bases, there was a span of 6 bases. CDR3 nucleotide sequence: TGTGCCAGTATTGAGCACACTGAAGCTTTCTTT. Translation gives CASIEHTEAFF. Filled out from reference TRBV19 and TRBJ1-1, the complete variable domain reads DGGITQSPKYLFRKEGQNVTLSCEQNLNHDAMYWYRQDPGQGLRLIYYSQIVNDFQKGDIAEGYSVSREKKESFPLTVTSAQKNPTAFYLCASIEHTEAFFGQGTRLTVV.

This chain connects TRBV23-1 to TRBJ1-1, with D uncertain. TRBV23-1 is an ORF, and what it does is uncertain. Trimming took off 0 bases at V and 8 bases at J, with 22 bases between the two ends. The CDR3 is made up of 17 amino acids. CDR3 sequence: CASSQSKGRGPLLEAFF. Written as DNA, the CDR3 is TGCGCCAGCAGTCAATCAAAAGGCCGAGGTCCTTTGCTCGAAGCTTTCTTT.

The chain has TRBV4-1 and TRBJ1-2; the D gene is possibly TRBD1 (6 bases). There are 14 residues in the CDR3. V lost 0 bases, J lost 8 bases, and 13 bases lay in between. Germline CDR1 MGHRA, CDR2 YSYEKL. The CDR3 DNA follows: TGCGCCAGCAGCCAAGATCCCGCAGGGGACGGCTACACCTTC. It translates to CASSQDPAGDGYTF.

The rearrangement uses TRBV6-5 and TRBJ2-1; 8 positions agree with TRBD2. The CDR3 length is 14 residues. Germline assignment: CDR1 MNHEY and CDR2 SVGAGI. The ends lost 4 bases at V and 7 bases at J; junction bases unmatched: 6. The CDR3 loop reads CASSFQRELNEQFF. The CDR3 nucleotides are TGTGCCAGCAGTTTCCAGCGGGAGCTTAATGAGCAGTTCTTC.